The present T cell receptor beta chain was sequenced within a study of a mutant IDH1 vaccine in newly diagnosed glioma. Time point described: week 11, during vaccination. Topical imiquimod was applied with each vaccine dose, which held 300 ug of mutant IDH1 20-mer peptide. Germline-derived CDR1 and CDR2 are KGHSH and LQKENI. The CDR3 covers 11 residues. Between the trimmed V and J ends, which lost 2 bases and 4 bases, there was a span of 2 bases. Sequencing was performed with immunoSEQ multiplex PCR; in TCRdb, only in-frame clones are kept and a portion is missing. The data contain approximately 64,000 clones, around 85% of them singletons. About this clone itself: Its antigen remains unknown. Distinct nucleotide sequences in the sample also encode this CDR3.

The V gene is TRBV18, the J gene TRBJ2-5; D not resolved. Sample: PBMCs, taken from a glioma patient whose treatment included an IDH1 peptide vaccine. The clonotype was recovered from a woman aged 45-65 years with glioma. The CDR3 spells CASSPGETQYF. For the CDR3, the DNA is TGTGCCAGCTCACCAGGAGAGACCCAGTACTTC.